This T cell receptor beta chain was found in a study of blood T cells in healthy people across ages. The study's findings and limits: Observed TCR beta diversity per million T cells went down as age went up. This fall followed a roughly linear course with age.

Comments on this clonotype: Its antigen remains unknown.

Together with a sample-barcoded 5' primer, a J-beta primer mix was included in a second PCR lasting roughly 6 to 12 cycles. TCRdb independently ran MiXCR on the 5' RACE reads; one entry per CDR3 protein. Here the sample spans fewer than 2 million distinct CDR3 sequences, roughly two fifths being singletons. The germline V gene has CDR1 MDHEN and CDR2 SYDVKM. Between the trimmed V and J ends, which lost 5 bases and 6 bases, there was a span of 14 bases. This CDR3 spans 15 amino acids. Donation came from healthy Caucasian individuals in Russia who were aged about 6 to 100. The TCR was taken from a human donor in good health. The rearrangement uses TRBV28 and TRBJ1-6; possible D gene TRBD1, 5 bases. Input material: blood. CDR3 residues: CASSPPGGRNSPLHF. The CDR3 DNA reads TGTGCCAGCAGTCCACCGGGGGGACGTAATTCACCCCTCCACTTT. Combining the CDR3 with reference TRBV28 and TRBJ1-6 gives the whole variable domain DVKVTQSSRYLVKRTGEKVFLECVQDMDHENMFWYRQDPGLGLRLIYFSYDVKMKEKGDIPEGYSVSREKKERFSLILESASTNQTSMYLCASSPPGGRNSPLHFGNGTRLTVT.